This entry lists 26 T cell receptor beta chains sequenced from one sample in a study of T cell changes during pregnancy in multiple sclerosis. Sequencing used immunoSEQ multiplex PCR; TCRdb keeps in-frame clones, though not all of them. The sample shows roughly 56,000 clones, 88% of them seen only once. The specimen was peripheral blood, collected in the first trimester of pregnancy. All receptors come from a female donor with multiple sclerosis, enrolled in a pregnancy study.

This clone came up once. The V and J genes are TRBV7-3 and TRBJ2-3; D remains ambiguous. The CDR3 covers 14 residues. The germline gives CDR1 SGHTA, CDR2 FQGTGA. Between the trimmed V and J ends, which lost 1 base and 1 base, there was a span of 6 bases. This CDR3 reads CASSLMGRTDTQYF. CDR3 bases: TGTGCCAGCAGCTTAATGGGCCGCACAGATACGCAGTATTTT. The whole variable domain, remainder taken from reference TRBV7-3 and TRBJ2-3, is GAGVSQTPSNKVTEKGKYVELRCDPISGHTALYWYRQSLGQGPEFLIYFQGTGAADDSGLPNDRFFAVRPEGSVSTLKIQRTERGDSAVYLCASSLMGRTDTQYFGPGTRLTVL.

V and J are TRBV4-1 and TRBJ2-1; 16 bases are a match to TRBD2. The V gene's germline CDR1 is MGHRA and CDR2 YSYEKL. With 3 bases clipped from V and 9 bases from J, the junction kept 8 bases outside the gene matches. This CDR3 has 17 residues. The CDR3 loop reads CASSQPGTSGRGVEQFF. The CDR3 bases are TGCGCCAGCAGCCAGCCCGGGACTAGCGGGAGGGGGGTTGAGCAGTTCTTC.

V and J are TRBV19 and TRBJ2-7; TRBD2 aligns across 9 bases. The CDR3 length is 15 residues. Germline V CDR1 and CDR2: LNHDA, SQIVND (reference sequence). Trimming cost V 4 bases and J 0 bases; bases outside gene matches: 4. In nucleotides, the CDR3 is TGTGCCAGTAGTACCCAGCGGGAGGCCTCCTACGAGCAGTACTTC. It codes for CASSTQREASYEQYF.

The chain is built from TRBV5-1 and TRBJ2-2, with 8 bases lining up with TRBD1. The CDR3 covers 16 residues. The ends lost 4 bases at V and 1 base at J; junction bases unmatched: 6. The germline gives CDR1 SGHRS, CDR2 YFSETQ. The CDR3: CASSVSGTGNTGELFF. Written as DNA, the CDR3 is TGCGCCAGCAGCGTATCCGGGACAGGGAACACCGGGGAGCTGTTTTTT. Based on the CDR3 plus reference TRBV5-1 and TRBJ2-2, the full variable domain is KAGVTQTPRYLIKTRGQQVTLSCSPISGHRSVSWYQQTPGQGLQFLFEYFSETQRNKGNFPGRFSGRQFSNSRSEMNVSTLELGDSALYLCASSVSGTGNTGELFFGEGSRLTVL.

As for this clone: A single base separates this from a much larger clone, so it may be a read error. The chain links TRBV2 to TRBJ1-5; D is undetermined. The V gene's germline CDR1 is SNHLY and CDR2 FYNNEI. The CDR3 consists of 14 residues. The CDR3 sequence: CASLAGNSNQPRHF. CDR3 bases: TGTGCCAGCCTTGCGGGAAATAGCAATCAGCCCCGGCATTTT.

The CDR3 spells CASSMWPPYGYTF. Written as DNA, the CDR3 is TGTGCCAGTAGTATGTGGCCCCCTTATGGCTACACCTTC. The chain employs TRBV19 and TRBJ1-2; D call uncertain. There are 13 residues in the CDR3. The V end lost 3 bases, the J end lost 5 bases, and 10 bases lay between the germline ends. The germline V gene encodes CDR1 LNHDA and CDR2 SQIVND (reference sequence).

The chain links TRBV5-5 to TRBJ2-7; TRBD1 might be the D (6 bases). Germline-derived CDR1 and CDR2 are SGHKS and YYEKEE (reference sequence). The CDR3 runs 14 residues. Trimming stripped 0 bases from V and 2 bases from J, with 9 bases between. This CDR3 reads CASSLDWGPYEQYF. As DNA, the CDR3 is TGTGCCAGCAGCTTGGATTGGGGGCCCTACGAGCAGTACTTC.

This clone was seen only a few times. The chain links TRBV29-1 to TRBJ2-7; D is possibly TRBD1 (6 bases). The CDR3 is 15 residues long. The ends were cut back, 7 bases at V and 1 base at J, with 20 bases in the middle. The germline V gene has CDR1 SQVTM and CDR2 ANQGSEA. CDR3 in amino acids: CSAGNTVTGSYEQYF. The CDR3 DNA reads TGCAGCGCGGGGAATACTGTGACAGGATCCTACGAGCAGTACTTC.

The chain uses TRBV7-9 and TRBJ1-1; D might be TRBD1 (6 bases). Per the germline V gene, CDR1 is SEHNR and CDR2 is FQNEAQ (reference sequence). The CDR3 is 16 residues long. V shed 5 bases and J shed 4 bases, with 20 bases lying between them. The DNA of the CDR3 is TGTGCCAGCAGCCCCGTGGGGGGGCTGGGATTCACTGAAGCTTTCTTT. Residues: CASSPVGGLGFTEAFF.

This clone came up once. The V and J genes are TRBV4-3 and TRBJ1-4, with 9 bases matching TRBD1. This CDR3 region has 16 residues. V was clipped by 4 bases and J by 2 bases; unmatched bases: 5. The germline V gene encodes CDR1 LGHNA and CDR2 YSLEER. The CDR3 DNA reads TGCGCCAGCAGCCTTTCCGGGACAGGGACTAATGAAAAACTGTTTTTT. This codes for CASSLSGTGTNEKLFF.

This chain joins TRBV11-2 and TRBJ2-2, with 8 bases that match TRBD2. Unmatched junction bases numbered 9, after V lost 1 base and J lost 8 bases. This CDR3 contains 16 residues. Germline V gene lookup returns CDR1 SGHAT and CDR2 FQNNGV. The CDR3 is CASSLVKRGLPGELFF. CDR3 nucleotide sequence: TGTGCCAGCAGCTTAGTGAAGCGGGGGCTCCCAGGGGAGCTGTTTTTT.

This clone was seen a handful of times. The rearrangement joins TRBV7-9 to TRBJ1-2; 7 bases line up with TRBD1. The CDR3 runs 15 residues. Germline V gene data show CDR1 as SEHNR and CDR2 as FQNEAQ (reference sequence). The V and J ends lost 4 bases and 8 bases, in that order; junction bases with no gene match: 13. DNA for the CDR3: TGTGCCAGCAGCTCAATTCGGAGGGGGCGTGAGGGCTACACCTTC. Protein: CASSSIRRGREGYTF.

There are a few counts of this clone. J is TRBJ1-1 and V is TRBV5-1; D is uncertain. Germline loops: CDR1 SGHRS, CDR2 YFSETQ. The CDR3 runs to 15 residues. The V and J ends lost 0 bases and 0 bases respectively, with 9 bases between them. Written as DNA, the CDR3 is TGCGCCAGCAGCTTGGACGGGTACATGAACACTGAAGCTTTCTTT. Translated: CASSLDGYMNTEAFF.

The chain links TRBV11-2 to TRBJ2-3; TRBD1 is a possible D gene (6 bases). This CDR3 contains 18 residues. Trimming shortened V by 3 bases and J by 2 bases, and 21 bases separated the two germline ends. Germline CDR1 is SGHAT and CDR2 is FQNNGV. The DNA for the CDR3 is TGTGCCAGCAGCTTGGAAACTCCCGGGACACCCTACACAGATACGCAGTATTTT. It yields the protein CASSLETPGTPYTDTQYF.

V usage is TRBV10-3 and J usage is TRBJ2-3, with 9 bases that match TRBD2. This CDR3 region has 15 residues. The J segment lost 4 bases and the V segment lost 11 bases, leaving 13 bases of the junction unmatched. Germline V gene lookup returns CDR1 ENHRY and CDR2 SYGVKD. The DNA for the CDR3 is TGTGCCTCTATGCCTCTAGCGGGAATATCAGATACGCAGTATTTT. Protein sequence: CASMPLAGISDTQYF.

The V and J genes are TRBV27 and TRBJ2-7, with 7 bases identical to TRBD2. V dropped 5 bases and J dropped 3; count of bases not matched to a gene: 4. From germline, CDR1 is MNHEY and CDR2 SMNVEV (reference sequence). This CDR3 comprises 13 residues. CDR3 amino acids: CASSLSGGYEQYF. The CDR3 DNA reads TGTGCCAGCAGTCTCTCGGGGGGCTACGAGCAGTACTTC.

The chain links TRBV6-5 to TRBJ2-1; 11 bases are shared with TRBD2. The CDR3 is made up of 15 amino acids. V lost 10 bases and J lost 4; bases outside the gene matches: 9. CDR1 and CDR2 (germline): MNHEY, SVGAGI. In DNA form, the CDR3 reads TGTGCCACCAATCCGACTAGCGGGATGTACAATGAGCAGTTCTTC. It is translated as CATNPTSGMYNEQFF.

This clone was counted a single time. The CDR3 spells CASSGALSSGGNEQFF. The CDR3 coding sequence is TGTGCCAGCAGCGGAGCCCTGTCTAGCGGAGGCAATGAGCAGTTCTTC. The rearrangement uses TRBV9 and TRBJ2-1, with 7 bases lining up with TRBD2. CDR3 size: 16 residues. Germline V gene lookup returns CDR1 SGDLS and CDR2 YYNGEE. Unmatched junction bases numbered 12, after V lost 3 bases and J lost 6 bases.

The V and J genes are TRBV18 and TRBJ2-6; D gene unclear. Germline V gene sequence: CDR1 KGHSH, CDR2 LQKENI. V lost 2 bases, J lost 1 base, and 6 bases lay in between. This CDR3 is 15 amino acids long. In nucleotides, the CDR3 is TGTGCCAGCTCACCATCCGAGTCTGGGGCCAACGTCCTGACTTTC. Protein product: CASSPSESGANVLTF.

This chain joins TRBV5-1 and TRBJ2-5; D gene uncertain. This CDR3 has 13 amino acids. Germline loops: CDR1 SGHRS, CDR2 YFSETQ. Trimming left V 4 bases short and J 1 base short, with 8 bases between. The CDR3 DNA reads as TGCGCCAGCAGCCTCAGGTTCCAAGAGACCCAGTACTTC. This sequence encodes CASSLRFQETQYF.

The V gene is TRBV2, the J gene TRBJ1-5; 9 bases fit TRBD1. Germline V gives CDR1 SNHLY, CDR2 FYNNEI. The CDR3 spans 13 residues. Trimming at V came to 6 bases and at J to 4 bases, leaving 1 base not matched to a gene. DNA for the CDR3: TGTGCCAGCAGGACAGGGGGAAATCAGCCCCAGCATTTT. Its translation is CASRTGGNQPQHF.

This rearrangement joins TRBV10-1 to TRBJ1-1; TRBD1 agrees at 7 bases. This CDR3 has 13 residues. Trimming at V came to 4 bases and at J to 6 bases, leaving 5 bases not matched to a gene. Germline CDR1 is WNHNN and CDR2 is SYGVQD (reference sequence). The DNA of the CDR3 is TGCGCCAGCAGTGTAGACAGGGCTGCTGAAGCTTTCTTT. Protein: CASSVDRAAEAFF.

This rearrangement joins TRBV11-2 to TRBJ1-2, with D possibly matching TRBD1 (5 bases). CDR3 size: 16 residues. Germline CDR1 is SGHAT and CDR2 is FQNNGV. The V gene lost 5 bases and the J gene lost 4 bases, with 20 bases spanning the gap. The CDR3 sequence is CASSQAAGGVGYGYTF. The CDR3, as DNA: TGTGCCAGCAGCCAGGCGGCGGGGGGAGTTGGCTATGGCTACACCTTC.

The rearrangement uses TRBV4-1 and TRBJ1-3; no firm D call. CDR1 MGHRA and CDR2 YSYEKL come from the germline V gene. The CDR3 contains 12 residues. Trimming stripped 3 bases from V and 8 bases from J, with 8 bases between. The chain's CDR3 is CASSHLVDTIYF. Here the CDR3 DNA reads TGCGCCAGCAGCCATCTTGTTGACACCATATATTTT.

The chain recombines TRBV19 with TRBJ2-3; D is possibly TRBD1 (6 bases). There are 17 residues in the CDR3. Trimming removed 3 bases from V and 3 bases from J, with 19 bases in between. The germline CDR1 and CDR2 sequences are LNHDA and SQIVND (reference sequence). The CDR3 bases are TGTGCCAGTAGTATTTTCGGCCAGGGGATCGGAACAGATACGCAGTATTTT. The encoded protein is CASSIFGQGIGTDTQYF.

J is TRBJ2-3 and V is TRBV4-1; 11 positions match TRBD2. The CDR3 consists of 17 residues. CDR1 is MGHRA, CDR2 YSYEKL, per germline. Unmatched junction bases numbered 9, after V lost 1 base and J lost 6 bases. The CDR3 is CASSQGAGTSGADTQYF. The CDR3 DNA follows: TGCGCCAGCAGCCAAGGAGCAGGGACTAGCGGAGCCGATACGCAGTATTTT.